The T cell receptor (delta chain) under discussion was sequenced for a study of γδ T cells in repeated Plasmodium falciparum infection. Study-level background: Donors had four controlled P. falciparum NF54 infections over roughly 640 days.

Flow sorting of PBMC yielded separate Vgamma9/Vdelta2+ and Vdelta2-negative gammadelta T cell populations for bulk repertoire analysis. Trimming removed 9 bases from V and 1 base from J; junction bases left unmatched: 19. CDR3 size: 17 residues. CDR1 is GEAIGNYY and CDR2 is EKD in the germline V gene. Comment on this clone: The TCRdb record carries a much larger clone's protein, which differs from this DNA's translation at residue 3; a read error is the likely cause, and the protein listed here is the DNA translation.

TCRdb reanalyzed the multiplex PCR reads using CATT. The sample carries over 90,000 delta-chain clones, 0.75% to 1% recorded once. Sequencing was done on a sample of gamma-delta T cells from blood. V usage is TRDV2 and J usage is TRDJ1; 7 bases map to TRDD3. TCRdb leaves out the J gene; it was filled in here by matching the DNA to germline. This clonotype originated in a pool of human donors (malaria-infected and uninfected, not separated). CDR3 protein: CASDRMGGSPGTDKLIF. The CDR3 coding sequence is TGTGCCAGCGACCGGATGGGGGGATCTCCGGGCACCGATAAACTCATCTTT.